Presented here are 10 T cell receptor beta chains from one specimen sequenced in a study of blood T cell repertoires in COVID-19. Libraries were prepared by immunoSEQ multiplex PCR; TCRdb keeps only in-frame clonotypes and omits some of them. The table has 200,000 to 250,000 clones, less than 90% seen once; the top ten hold approximately 2.6%. Sequenced sample: peripheral blood. The source is a woman between 70 and 85 years old with active or convalescent COVID-19.

CDR3 loop: CASRRHQNTEAFF. CDR3 nucleotide sequence: TGTGCCAGCAGACGACACCAGAACACTGAAGCTTTCTTT. The V call is TRBV7-2, the J call TRBJ1-1; D unclear. From germline, CDR1 is SGHTA and CDR2 FQGNSA. This CDR3 has 13 residues. The germline V and J ends were trimmed by 6 bases and 1 base, with 9 bases remaining between them.

The V call is TRBV9, the J call TRBJ2-1; 12 bases match TRBD2. J gave up 0 bases and V 2 bases, and 6 bases lay outside the gene matches. The CDR3 totals 18 residues. Germline V CDR1 and CDR2: SGDLS, YYNGEE. The CDR3 region is CASSVAGTSGPSYNEQFF. The CDR3 nucleotides read TGTGCCAGCAGCGTCGCCGGGACTAGCGGGCCCTCCTACAATGAGCAGTTCTTC.

V is TRBV29-1 and J is TRBJ2-2; no clear D. This CDR3 comprises 14 residues. The V end lost 4 bases, the J end lost 4 bases, and 13 bases lay between the germline ends. Germline V gene data show CDR1 as SQVTM and CDR2 as ANQGSEA. The CDR3 here is CSVAYDTSTGELFF. CDR3 DNA sequence: TGCAGCGTTGCCTATGACACCTCCACCGGGGAGCTGTTTTTT.

J is TRBJ2-1 and V is TRBV3-1 (or the pseudogene TRBV3-2); 7 nucleotides align to TRBD2. This CDR3 is 16 amino acids long. With 6 bases clipped from V and 1 base from J, the junction kept 9 bases outside the gene matches. Germline assignment: CDR1 LGHDT and CDR2 YNNKEL (reference sequence). The CDR3 DNA is TGTGCCAGCAGTCTCCGGGGCGGGGGTTCCTACAATGAGCAGTTCTTC. This translates into CASSLRGGGSYNEQFF.

This clone was seen more than once but under ten times. CDR3 sequence: CASSPLAGGGNNEQFF. In DNA, the CDR3 is TGTGCCAGCTCACCATTAGCGGGAGGGGGAAACAATGAGCAGTTCTTC. This chain links TRBV18 with TRBJ2-1; 11 bases fit TRBD2. The junction had 5 bases not matched to a gene; V was cut back by 2 bases and J by 5 bases. There are 16 residues in the CDR3. Looked up from germline, CDR1 is KGHSH and CDR2 is LQKENI.

The chain has TRBV10-1 and TRBJ1-4, with 8 bases that match TRBD1. The CDR3 extends over 17 amino acids. Germline lookup yields CDR1 WNHNN and CDR2 SYGVQD (reference sequence). V lost 3 bases to trimming and J lost 0 bases; unmatched junction nucleotides: 6. In nucleotides, the CDR3 is TGCGCCAGCAGTGAACCCGGACAGGGACCAACTAATGAAAAACTGTTTTTT. It encodes CASSEPGQGPTNEKLFF.

The chain uses TRBV7-2 and TRBJ2-3; D is perhaps TRBD1 (6 bases). Trimming left V 4 bases short and J 2 bases short, with 10 bases between. This CDR3 comprises 14 residues. Per germline, CDR1 SGHTA and CDR2 FQGNSA. CDR3 bases: TGTGCCAGCAGCTATGGACAGCACACAGATACGCAGTATTTT. It codes for CASSYGQHTDTQYF.

This clone turned up a few times. The V and J genes are TRBV7-9 and TRBJ1-4, with unresolved D. Germline CDR1 is SEHNR and CDR2 is FQNEAQ (reference sequence). V was pared by 6 bases and J by 8 bases, with 13 bases between. This CDR3 has 13 residues. CDR3 bases: TGTGCCAGCAGTCGAGGGCTTGGAGAAAAACTGTTTTTT. Translated: CASSRGLGEKLFF.

The rearrangement joins TRBV2 to TRBJ2-5; D may be TRBD1 (6 bases). V was clipped by 11 bases and J by 7 bases, with 23 bases between them. The germline V gene has CDR1 SNHLY and CDR2 FYNNEI. The CDR3 sequence is 14 residues long. CDR3 coding DNA: TGTGCCGGTGGGGCACAGGGTCGTCAGGGGACCCAGTACTTC. It codes for CAGGAQGRQGTQYF.

DNA of the CDR3: TGTGCCAGCAGCTCCAGGACAGGGGTAAATGAGCAGTTCTTC. Translating it yields CASSSRTGVNEQFF. V and J are TRBV11-2 and TRBJ2-1, with TRBD1 matching over 9 bases. V gave up 4 bases and J gave up 7 bases; unmatched junction bases: 5. The germline gives CDR1 SGHAT, CDR2 FQNNGV. The CDR3 length is 14 residues.